The 26 T cell receptor beta chains listed next were all sequenced from one sample in a study of blood T cell repertoires in COVID-19. Sequenced by immunoSEQ multiplex PCR; TCRdb stores in-frame clones only, minus some. Among 300,000 to 400,000 clones listed, 85% to 95% were seen once. Specimen: PBMCs or T cells enriched from blood (not recorded which). The origin of the receptors is a woman aged 25 to 45 who had been exposed to COVID-19.

The chain carries TRBV11-2 and TRBJ1-5; 12 positions agree with TRBD1. J lost 6 bases, V lost 2 bases, and 5 bases had no gene match. The CDR3 runs 16 residues. Germline CDR1 and CDR2: SGHAT and FQNNGV. CDR3 DNA sequence: TGTGCCAGCAGCTTAAACCGGGACAGGGGGCCTCAGCCCCAGCATTTT. This encodes CASSLNRDRGPQPQHF.

V and J are TRBV19 and TRBJ1-1, with a tentative D call TRBD1 (5 bases). This CDR3 is 14 amino acids long. Germline CDR1 is LNHDA and CDR2 is SQIVND (reference sequence). Trimming took off 5 bases at V and 1 base at J, with 11 bases between the two ends. The CDR3 DNA follows: TGTGCCAGTAGTCTCCAAGGGGCGAACACTGAAGCTTTCTTT. This gives the protein CASSLQGANTEAFF.

V and J are TRBV7-8 and TRBJ1-1, with a tentative D call TRBD1 (6 bases). Trimming took 4 bases from V and 2 from J, leaving 11 bases between them. The CDR3 has 14 amino acids. Per the germline V gene, CDR1 is SGHVS and CDR2 is FQNEAQ. This CDR3 reads CASSSQGTNTEAFF. The CDR3 DNA follows: TGTGCCAGCAGCTCTCAGGGGACCAACACTGAAGCTTTCTTT. Looking up the rest from reference TRBV7-8 and TRBJ1-1 gives the full variable domain: GAGVSQSPRYKVAKRGQDVALRCDPISGHVSLFWYQQALGQGPEFLTYFQNEAQLDKSGLPSDRFFAERPEGSVSTLKIQRTQQEDSAVYLCASSSQGTNTEAFFGQGTRLTVV.

This chain links TRBV19 with TRBJ1-5; no clear D. The CDR3 is made up of 14 amino acids. Germline CDR1 and CDR2: LNHDA and SQIVND (reference sequence). V lost 4 bases to trimming and J lost 0 bases, with 7 bases between them. CDR3 residues: CASSKRDSNQPQHF. CDR3 nucleotides: TGTGCCAGTAGTAAACGGGATAGCAATCAGCCCCAGCATTTT.

The chain couples TRBV24-1 to TRBJ2-3; D is uncertain. V was shortened by 0 bases and J by 4 bases, with 4 bases between the two germline ends. This CDR3 has 13 residues. Germline CDR1 reads KGHDR; CDR2 reads SFDVKD. CDR3 nucleotides: TGTGCCACCAGTGATTTGACTCCAGATACGCAGTATTTT. Translated: CATSDLTPDTQYF.

The chain is built from TRBV5-1 and TRBJ1-2; D gene ambiguous. The CDR3 has 15 residues. Germline V gene data show CDR1 as SGHRS and CDR2 as YFSETQ. Between the trimmed V and J ends, which lost 0 bases and 4 bases, there was a span of 13 bases. The CDR3, as DNA: TGCGCCAGCAGCTTGGCCGATCGAGATTCCTATGGCTACACCTTC. It specifies CASSLADRDSYGYTF. The entire variable domain, with the rest obtained from reference TRBV5-1 and TRBJ1-2, is as follows: KAGVTQTPRYLIKTRGQQVTLSCSPISGHRSVSWYQQTPGQGLQFLFEYFSETQRNKGNFPGRFSGRQFSNSRSEMNVSTLELGDSALYLCASSLADRDSYGYTFGSGTRLTVV.

The V call is TRBV6-5, the J call TRBJ2-1, with D perhaps TRBD1 (5 bases). The CDR3 is made up of 14 amino acids. The germline gives CDR1 MNHEY, CDR2 SVGAGI. The V and J ends lost 6 bases and 2 bases respectively, with 11 bases between them. This CDR3 is CASRQGVAYNEQFF. The CDR3 region has the DNA TGTGCCAGCAGGCAAGGGGTTGCCTACAATGAGCAGTTCTTC.

The rearrangement joins TRBV19 to TRBJ1-5; D is perhaps TRBD1 (5 bases). This CDR3 contains 13 residues. Germline CDR1 reads LNHDA; CDR2 reads SQIVND (reference sequence). The ends were cut back, 9 bases at V and 4 bases at J, with 13 bases in the middle. CDR3 in DNA: TGTGCCAGCCATACAGGTGCGAATCAGCCCCAGCATTTT. Its protein is CASHTGANQPQHF.

The chain uses TRBV6-5 and TRBJ1-6; D might be TRBD1 (5 bases). V was pared by 4 bases and J by 7 bases, with 14 bases between. CDR3 length: 15 amino acids. Germline CDR1 is MNHEY and CDR2 is SVGAGI. This chain's CDR3 is CASSFRQHRNSPLHF. The CDR3 region has the DNA TGTGCCAGCAGTTTTAGACAGCATCGGAATTCACCCCTCCACTTT.

V usage is TRBV18 and J usage is TRBJ2-3, with D maybe TRBD2 (6 bases). Germline values: CDR1 KGHSH, CDR2 LQKENI. Trimming took off 5 bases at V and 4 bases at J, with 16 bases between the two ends. CDR3 length equals 15 residues. CDR3 loop: CASSITGDGPDTQYF. The CDR3 DNA reads as TGTGCCAGCTCAATAACGGGGGATGGACCAGATACGCAGTATTTT.

This sequence joins TRBV6-5 and TRBJ1-5; 7 positions match TRBD1. The germline V gene has CDR1 MNHEY and CDR2 SVGAGI. CDR3 length: 13 amino acids. V gave up 6 bases and J gave up 6 bases; unmatched junction bases: 5. In DNA, the CDR3 is TGTGCCAGCAGGCAGACAGGGAGTCAGCCCCAGCATTTT. Residues: CASRQTGSQPQHF.

The J gene is TRBJ1-2, the V gene TRBV29-1; D call uncertain. This CDR3 comprises 14 residues. Trimming took 3 bases from V and 4 from J, leaving 15 bases between them. The germline CDR1 and CDR2 sequences are SQVTM and ANQGSEA. The CDR3 sequence: CSVEMEGIPYGYTF. The CDR3 nucleotides are TGCAGCGTTGAGATGGAGGGAATCCCCTATGGCTACACCTTC.

This CDR3 is CASSQCRDRVSSTF. The CDR3 DNA reads as TGCGCCAGCAGTCAATGCCGGGACAGGGTTTCCTCCACCTTC. The chain carries TRBV23-1 and TRBJ1-2, with 9 bases aligning to TRBD1. TRBV23-1 is designated an ORF whose function remains uncertain. The J segment lost 13 bases and the V segment lost 1 base, leaving 10 bases of the junction unmatched. The CDR3 runs 14 residues.

This clone is a singleton in its sample. The chain employs TRBV18 and TRBJ2-7, with a possible D match to TRBD2 (7 bases). The CDR3 length is 17 residues. The V gene's germline CDR1 is KGHSH and CDR2 LQKENI. Between the trimmed V and J ends, which lost 3 bases and 3 bases, there was a span of 21 bases. The CDR3 is CASSPNGGGGRLYEQYF. As DNA, the CDR3 is TGTGCCAGCTCACCGAATGGGGGAGGGGGGCGTCTCTACGAGCAGTACTTC. The variable domain in full, completed from reference TRBV18 and TRBJ2-7, reads NAGVMQNPRHLVRRRGQEARLRCSPMKGHSHVYWYRQLPEEGLKFMVYLQKENIIDESGMPKERFSAEFPKEGPSILRIQQVVRGDSAAYFCASSPNGGGGRLYEQYFGPGTRLTVT.

The V and J genes are TRBV19 and TRBJ1-3; a possible D gene is TRBD1 (6 bases). V lost 8 bases and J lost 4, with 12 bases in between. This CDR3 has 13 residues. Germline V gene lookup returns CDR1 LNHDA and CDR2 SQIVND (reference sequence). This chain's CDR3 is CASDRTEGNTIYF. CDR3 in DNA: TGTGCCAGTGACAGGACAGAAGGAAACACCATATATTTT.

V usage is TRBV10-2 and J usage is TRBJ1-5; TRBD1 matches 7 bases. V was clipped by 3 bases and J by 7 bases; unmatched bases: 3. The CDR3 runs 13 residues. Germline values: CDR1 WSHSY, CDR2 SAAADI. The CDR3: CASSEGGGQPQHF. In DNA, the CDR3 is TGCGCCAGCAGTGAAGGGGGCGGACAGCCCCAGCATTTT.

The chain couples TRBV19 to TRBJ1-4, with no clear D. This CDR3 comprises 20 residues. V shed 3 bases and J shed 0 bases, with 23 bases lying between them. The germline V gene has CDR1 LNHDA and CDR2 SQIVND (reference sequence). CDR3 bases: TGTGCCAGTAGTATTTTGTTCGATGGGGAGACTCCCACAACTAATGAAAAACTGTTTTTT. Translating it yields CASSILFDGETPTTNEKLFF.

The J gene is TRBJ1-1, the V gene TRBV11-3; D perhaps matches TRBD1 (5 bases). Trimming shortened V by 1 base and J by 6 bases, and 9 bases separated the two germline ends. Per the germline V gene, CDR1 is SGHNT and CDR2 is YENEEA. This CDR3 has 13 amino acids. CDR3 DNA sequence: TGTGCCAGCAGCTTAGGGTCAGGGTCTGAAGCTTTCTTT. Protein: CASSLGSGSEAFF.

J is TRBJ1-2 and V is TRBV29-1; 7 positions agree with TRBD1. The CDR3 has 14 residues. J was trimmed by 2 bases and V by 6 bases; bases with no gene match: 9. Germline V CDR1 and CDR2: SQVTM, ANQGSEA. DNA for the CDR3: TGCAGCGTCGAAACCCGGGACAGAAACTATGGCTACACCTTC. Amino acid sequence: CSVETRDRNYGYTF.

This clone was observed a few times. This chain connects TRBV6-6 to TRBJ1-5; possible D gene TRBD1, 6 bases. The ends were cut back, 0 bases at V and 8 bases at J, with 14 bases in the middle. Germline CDR1 is MNHNY and CDR2 is SVGAGI (reference sequence). This CDR3 is built from 15 residues. CDR3 sequence: CASSYSGASSEPQHF. The CDR3 DNA sequence: TGTGCCAGCAGTTACTCGGGGGCATCCTCCGAGCCCCAGCATTTT.

The V call is TRBV5-1, the J call TRBJ1-3; the D gene is possibly TRBD1 (6 bases). The V end was cut by 2 bases, the J end by 3 bases, with 18 bases between. Germline V gives CDR1 SGHRS, CDR2 YFSETQ. The CDR3 sequence is 17 residues long. CDR3: CASSLRRGSGHGNTIYF. For the CDR3, the DNA is TGCGCCAGCAGCTTACGAAGGGGGAGCGGTCATGGAAACACCATATATTTT.

This chain joins TRBV4-3 and TRBJ1-2; possible D gene TRBD1, 6 bases. The V gene's germline CDR1 is LGHNA and CDR2 YSLEER. The CDR3 contains 14 residues. Trimming took off 0 bases at V and 5 bases at J, with 10 bases between the two ends. The CDR3 region has the DNA TGCGCCAGCAGCCAAGAGGACAGCAAGTATGGCTACACCTTC. It yields the protein CASSQEDSKYGYTF.

The V call is TRBV5-4, the J call TRBJ2-2; TRBD2 agrees at 11 bases. V lost 4 bases and J lost 1; bases outside the gene matches: 3. There are 16 residues in the CDR3. Germline V CDR1 and CDR2: SGHNT, YYREEE (reference sequence). The CDR3 nucleotides are TGTGCCAGCAGCCCGGGGACTAGCGGGAACACCGGGGAGCTGTTTTTT. Translation gives CASSPGTSGNTGELFF.

The chain carries TRBV13 and TRBJ2-5, with 7 bases lining up with TRBD1. V lost 6 bases, J lost 0 bases, and 7 bases stayed unmatched. This CDR3 spans 15 amino acids. CDR1 and CDR2 (germline): PRHDT, FYEKMQ (reference sequence). The CDR3 is CASSPGQEYQETQYF. The CDR3 nucleotides are TGTGCCAGCAGTCCCGGACAGGAGTACCAAGAGACCCAGTACTTC.

The chain couples TRBV29-1 to TRBJ1-2; the D is unclear. V was pared by 5 bases and J by 6 bases, with 25 bases between. CDR3 length equals 16 residues. CDR1 SQVTM and CDR2 ANQGSEA come from the germline V gene. CDR3 bases: TGCAGCGTTAGGACGGGGAACAGCTATGGCCCCCATGGCTACACCTTC. Residues: CSVRTGNSYGPHGYTF.

This clone appeared a single time. The chain employs TRBV6-1 and TRBJ2-3; 10 bases are shared with TRBD2. CDR1 MNHNS and CDR2 SASEGT come from the germline V gene. The CDR3 sequence is 16 residues long. Germline trimming cut 3 bases from V and 4 bases from J; bases unmatched to any gene: 7. This CDR3 is CASSESAGGRSDTQYF. In nucleotides, the CDR3 is TGTGCCAGCAGTGAGTCAGCGGGGGGGCGGTCAGATACGCAGTATTTT.